A single sample gave rise to the 26 T cell receptor beta chains below, sequenced in a study of metastatic and nonmetastatic thyroid tumors. TCRdb used MiXCR to call clones anew from the PCR reads. There are 10,000 to 15,000 clones in the sample; over 20% occur only once, and 18% lies in the top ten. No patient had received any treatment before thyroid surgery. Material for sequencing was tumor tissue. These receptors all stem from a female donor with papillary thyroid cancer or a benign thyroid nodule (not recorded which). Some clones in this sample may be carry-over from other donors' samples.

The chain has TRBV11-2 and TRBJ1-1, with D unresolved. CDR1 SGHAT and CDR2 FQNNGV come from the germline V gene. The V and J ends lost 6 bases and 6 bases respectively, with 17 bases between them. The length of the CDR3 is 14 residues. For the CDR3, the DNA is TGTGCCAGCAGGTCAGGCGCCTTGGGCGCTGAAGCTTTCTTT. It yields the protein CASRSGALGAEAFF.

This clone occurred a few times. One end of the junction varies from germline; a read error may be responsible. This specimen includes other DNA sequences encoding the same CDR3. The rearrangement uses TRBV27 and TRBJ1-2; D unclear. Germline assignment: CDR1 MNHEY and CDR2 SMNVEV (reference sequence). CDR3 length: 13 residues. This CDR3 reads CASSLTPDYGYTF. CDR3 coding DNA: TGCGCCAGCAGTCTCACGCCCGACTATGGATACACCTTC.

The chain has TRBV20-1 and TRBJ2-1, with 7 bases lining up with TRBD1. Per germline, CDR1 DFQATT and CDR2 SNEGSKA (reference sequence). The length of the CDR3 is 14 residues. V gave up 1 base and J gave up 6 bases; unmatched junction bases: 6. CDR3 nucleotide sequence: TGCAGTGCTAGAGGGGACAGAGAGTTCAATGAGCAGTTCTTC. This encodes CSARGDREFNEQFF.

This sequence joins TRBV7-6 and TRBJ1-1, with a weak D call TRBD1 (5 bases). V was clipped by 2 bases and J by 1 base, with 11 bases between them. This CDR3 comprises 15 residues. The V gene's germline CDR1 is SGHVS and CDR2 FNYEAQ. As DNA, the CDR3 is TGTGCCAGCAGCTTAAGGGCAGGGTCGAACACTGAAGCTTTCTTT. The encoded protein is CASSLRAGSNTEAFF.

The chain has TRBV10-1 and TRBJ2-7; 9 positions match TRBD2. Trimming removed 3 bases from V and 6 bases from J; junction bases left unmatched: 18. CDR3 size: 18 residues. Germline CDR1 reads WNHNN; CDR2 reads SYGVQD (reference sequence). The CDR3: CASSESSRSGRRPSEQYV. CDR3 bases: TGCGCCAGCAGTGAATCATCGAGGAGCGGGAGGAGGCCCTCCGAGCAGTACGTC.

This clone was counted between two and nine times. At one boundary the junction diverges from the germline segment, which might be a read error. The genes are TRBV27 and TRBJ2-5; possible D gene TRBD2, 5 bases. The CDR3 loop spans 14 amino acids. CDR1 MNHEY and CDR2 SMNVEV come from the germline V gene (reference sequence). In DNA, the CDR3 is TGTTCCAGCAGTTTTTCCGGGGTCCTGGAGACCCAGCACTTC. Translation: CSSSFSGVLETQHF.

In this sample, this clone turned up many times. The J gene is TRBJ1-1, the V gene TRBV6-1, with 7 bases aligning to TRBD1. The CDR3 consists of 14 residues. Trimming cost V 4 bases and J 1 base; bases outside gene matches: 3. CDR1 is MNHNS, CDR2 SASEGT, per germline. CDR3 coding DNA: TGTGCCAGCAGTGGACAGGGCTCGAACACTGAAGCTTTCTTT. This sequence encodes CASSGQGSNTEAFF.

This clone was observed a few times. The chain combines TRBV7-9 with TRBJ2-3; D is possibly TRBD1 or TRBD2 (7 bases each). The CDR3 has 15 amino acids. The V end lost 6 bases, the J end lost 5 bases, and 18 bases lay between the germline ends. Germline lookup yields CDR1 SEHNR and CDR2 FQNEAQ (reference sequence). The CDR3 here is CASRGGRGPQDTQYF. The CDR3 DNA reads TGTGCCAGCAGAGGTGGGAGGGGGCCTCAAGATACGCAGTATTTT.

This clone is medium-sized by share. V and J are TRBV27 and TRBJ2-7; D is unclear. The ends were cut back, 6 bases at V and 2 bases at J, with 8 bases in the middle. The CDR3 covers 12 residues. From germline, CDR1 is MNHEY and CDR2 SMNVEV (reference sequence). The CDR3 DNA reads as TGTGCCAGCAGACCTCATCCCTACGAGCAGTACTTC. Its protein product is CASRPHPYEQYF.

This clone counts as medium-sized (0.01 to 0.1%). V is TRBV12-3 or TRBV12-4 and J is TRBJ1-2, with D perhaps matching TRBD1 (6 bases). Trimming took 6 bases from V and 4 from J, leaving 15 bases between them. This CDR3 has 14 residues. The CDR3 bases are TGTGCCAGCAGCCTCAACAGGGTTTCCTATGGCTACACCTTC. It is translated as CASSLNRVSYGYTF.

The sample holds a few counts of this clone. The rearrangement uses TRBV6-2 or TRBV6-3 and TRBJ2-7; the match to TRBD1 covers 8 bases. Looked up from germline, CDR1 is MNHEY and CDR2 is SVGEGT. J gave up 3 bases and V 0 bases, and 4 bases lay outside the gene matches. CDR3 size: 15 residues. The CDR3 bases are TGTGCCAGCAGTTACTCCCTCGACAGGGGCTACGAGCAGTACTTC. This gives the protein CASSYSLDRGYEQYF.

As regards this clone: One end of the junction fails to match germline, which may point to a read error. The chain couples TRBV6-1 to TRBJ2-2; the match to TRBD2 covers 8 bases. Germline V CDR1 and CDR2: MNHNS, SASEGT. This CDR3 is 15 amino acids long. CDR3 sequence: CASSETSAGTGELFF. The CDR3 DNA is TGTGCCAGCAGCGAGACTAGCGCGGGGACCGGGGAGCTGTTTTTC.

The sample holds many counts of this clone. J is TRBJ2-7 and V is TRBV3-1, with D unresolved. There are 15 residues in the CDR3. Germline lookup yields CDR1 LGHDT and CDR2 YNNKEL (reference sequence). V lost 3 bases and J 3 bases, leaving 15 bases between the germline ends. The CDR3: CASSHRVSADYEQYF. The CDR3 region has the DNA TGTGCCAGCAGCCACCGGGTGTCGGCCGACTACGAGCAGTACTTC.

J is TRBJ2-2 and V is TRBV30; a possible D gene is TRBD1 (5 bases). The CDR3 has 15 amino acids. CDR1 is GTSNPN, CDR2 SVGIG, per germline (reference sequence). Between the trimmed V and J ends, which lost 0 bases and 5 bases, there was a span of 13 bases. Here the CDR3 reads CAWSVSQALTGELFF. CDR3 bases: TGTGCCTGGAGTGTCTCACAGGCGCTAACCGGGGAGCTGTTTTTT. Variable domain in full (rest from reference TRBV30 and TRBJ2-2): SQTIHQWPATLVQPVGSPLSLECTVEGTSNPNLYWYRQAAGRGLQLLFYSVGIGQISSEVPQNLSASRPQDRQFILSSKKLLLSDSGFYLCAWSVSQALTGELFFGEGSRLTVL.

In this sample, this clone is medium-sized. The rearrangement joins TRBV5-1 to TRBJ2-3, with 10 bases that match TRBD2. This CDR3 spans 16 amino acids. The ends lost 0 bases at V and 3 bases at J; junction bases unmatched: 4. The V gene's germline CDR1 is SGHRS and CDR2 YFSETQ. As DNA, the CDR3 is TGCGCCAGCAGCTTGGGGAGCGGGGGGGAGACAGATACGCAGTATTTT. It yields the protein CASSLGSGGETDTQYF. The full variable domain, its missing parts supplied by reference TRBV5-1 and TRBJ2-3, is KAGVTQTPRYLIKTRGQQVTLSCSPISGHRSVSWYQQTPGQGLQFLFEYFSETQRNKGNFPGRFSGRQFSNSRSEMNVSTLELGDSALYLCASSLGSGGETDTQYFGPGTRLTVL.

Concerning this clone itself: The junction departs from germline at one end; a sequencing error may be responsible. The rearrangement joins TRBV7-2 to TRBJ1-2; TRBD1 aligns across 7 bases. Germline CDR1 reads SGHTA; CDR2 reads FQGNSA. There are 15 residues in the CDR3. In DNA form, the CDR3 reads TGTTCCAGCAGCCCTTGGGACAGAGGCTACTATGGCTACACCTTC. Translating it yields CSSSPWDRGYYGYTF.

In its sample, this clone was seen many times. At the DNA level, this CDR3 is encoded by other sequences in the same sample as well. The chain links TRBV28 to TRBJ2-3; D uncertain. The CDR3 extends over 13 amino acids. The V end lost 2 bases, the J end lost 2 bases, and 5 bases lay between the germline ends. Germline loops: CDR1 MDHEN, CDR2 SYDVKM. CDR3 bases: TGTGCCAGCAGTTTAACAGTCACAGATACGCAGTATTTT. Encoded protein: CASSLTVTDTQYF.

As to this clone: It is unclear where the CDR3 begins or ends on the DNA, so no DNA is shown, and the CDR3 is as TCRdb lists it. The rearrangement joins TRBV27 to TRBJ2-4; the table's D gene call, TRBD1, was not cross checked with the DNA. CDR1 and CDR2 from the germline V gene are MNHEY and SMNVEV (reference sequence). The CDR3 region is 13 residues in length, termini included. CDR3 region: CASSFGPGNIQYF.

The chain links TRBV10-2 to TRBJ2-7; maybe TRBD1 (6 bases). CDR1 and CDR2 (germline): WSHSY, SAAADI. V was trimmed by 5 bases and J by 2 bases, leaving 10 bases between them. The CDR3 spans 13 residues. Here the CDR3 reads CASSTTGPYEQYF. The CDR3 nucleotides are TGCGCCAGCAGTACCACAGGGCCCTACGAGCAGTACTTC.

This chain links TRBV28 with TRBJ1-1; the D is unclear. V lost 8 bases to trimming and J lost 6 bases, with 4 bases between them. This CDR3 is 9 amino acids long. Germline lookup yields CDR1 MDHEN and CDR2 SYDVKM. CDR3 region: CASGPEAFF. CDR3 nucleotides: TGTGCCAGCGGTCCTGAAGCTTTCTTT.

This clone is labeled as medium-sized. V usage is TRBV10-3 and J usage is TRBJ2-7; 10 nucleotides line up with TRBD1. V gave up 6 bases and J gave up 3 bases; unmatched junction bases: 2. CDR3 length equals 13 residues. Germline assignment: CDR1 ENHRY and CDR2 SYGVKD. CDR3 in DNA: TGTGCCATCAGCGGGACAGGGGACTACGAGCAGTACTTC. It encodes CAISGTGDYEQYF.

Comments on this clone: The final CDR3 position lacks the conserved phenylalanine or tryptophan, pointing to a likely read error. The chain combines TRBV2 with TRBJ2-2; 9 positions agree with TRBD2. CDR3 length: 16 residues. Germline CDR1 reads SNHLY; CDR2 reads FYNNEI. CDR3 residues: CASRNRSGSASGELFS. CDR3 sequence (DNA): TGTGCCAGCAGGAACCGTAGCGGGAGCGCCTCCGGTGAGCTGTTTTCT.

V gene TRBV11-2 combines with J gene TRBJ2-3; D remains ambiguous. Germline assignment: CDR1 SGHAT and CDR2 FQNNGV. V lost 1 base, J lost 6 bases, and 20 bases lay in between. The CDR3 has 17 amino acids. The CDR3 nucleotides are TGTGCCAGCAGCTTAGTGTCAGGTGGTAACGGTGGGGATACGCAGTATTTT. Protein product: CASSLVSGGNGGDTQYF.

This clone was detected a few times. The chain carries TRBV28 and TRBJ2-1; D unclear. V shed 3 bases and J shed 5 bases, with 11 bases lying between them. Germline assignment: CDR1 MDHEN and CDR2 SYDVKM. The CDR3 is 14 residues long. The CDR3 loop is CASSFGRIHNEQFF. In DNA form, the CDR3 reads TGTGCCAGCAGTTTCGGGCGGATCCACAATGAGCAGTTCTTC.

Relative to its sample, this clone is medium-sized. The chain combines TRBV12-5 with TRBJ1-2, with 8 nucleotides matching TRBD1. In germline, CDR1 is LGHNT, CDR2 FRNRAP. V shed 6 bases, J shed 4 bases, and the junction held 10 bases outside the gene matches. This CDR3 spans 15 amino acids. CDR3 DNA sequence: TGTGCTAGTGGCACCCCCCGTGGGACAGGCTATGGCTACACCTTC. Its protein product is CASGTPRGTGYGYTF.

This clone was picked up many times. This chain uses TRBV12-3 or TRBV12-4 with TRBJ2-5; 11 bases map to TRBD2. V lost 4 bases to trimming and J lost 4 bases; unmatched junction nucleotides: 8. There are 16 residues in the CDR3. CDR3 in DNA: TGTGCCAGCAGTTCCCCTAGCGGGGGGATTCGAGAGACCCAGTACTTC. Its protein product is CASSSPSGGIRETQYF.